A selection of T cell receptor beta chains follows, all from one sample in a study of blood T cell repertoires in COVID-19. Generated by immunoSEQ multiplex PCR, the TCRdb table keeps only in-frame clones and is missing some. The sample yields under 300,000 clones, under 90% seen once. Source material: PBMCs or T cells enriched from blood (not recorded which). The receptor set was obtained from a woman in her sixties or seventies who had recovered from COVID-19. CDR3s include the opening cysteine and the closing phenylalanine or tryptophan. Fields, in order: V gene, CDR3 length, J gene, clone size, CDR3 protein. Clone size is given for some rows only: seen once, a few or many times, or a class if the clone is expanded.

V gene: TRBV6-5; CDR3 length: 15; J gene: TRBJ2-5; clone size: -; CDR3 protein: CASRHNSGSSETQYF
V gene: TRBV10-1; CDR3 length: 14; J gene: TRBJ1-1; clone size: once; CDR3 protein: CASSESKAWTEAFF
V gene: TRBV7-9; CDR3 length: 16; J gene: TRBJ2-1; clone size: -; CDR3 protein: CASRRLGLAGGNEQFF
V gene: TRBV6-2/TRBV6-3; CDR3 length: 15; J gene: TRBJ1-1; clone size: -; CDR3 protein: CASSYSGRGGTEAFF
V gene: TRBV19; CDR3 length: 13; J gene: TRBJ1-1; clone size: -; CDR3 protein: CASSVVARTEAFF
V gene: TRBV4-1; CDR3 length: 15; J gene: TRBJ1-2; clone size: -; CDR3 protein: CASSRLDRGDYGYTF
V gene: TRBV5-1; CDR3 length: 13; J gene: TRBJ2-5; clone size: -; CDR3 protein: CASSSTPSETQYF
V gene: TRBV6-2/TRBV6-3; CDR3 length: 17; J gene: TRBJ1-5; clone size: -; CDR3 protein: CASSYSWGRSGNQPQHF
V gene: TRBV12-3/TRBV12-4; CDR3 length: 13; J gene: TRBJ1-2; clone size: once; CDR3 protein: CASSFQGVYGYTF
V gene: TRBV28; CDR3 length: 14; J gene: TRBJ2-5; clone size: few; CDR3 protein: CASSFRTNQETQYF
V gene: TRBV29-1; CDR3 length: 14; J gene: TRBJ1-2; clone size: few; CDR3 protein: CSAQRPRGRDGYTF
V gene: TRBV3-1/TRBV3-2; CDR3 length: 18; J gene: TRBJ2-1; clone size: -; CDR3 protein: CASSQAPRGSPSYNEQFF
V gene: TRBV5-1; CDR3 length: 14; J gene: TRBJ1-2; clone size: -; CDR3 protein: CASSWTGQGSGYTF
V gene: TRBV7-9; CDR3 length: 13; J gene: TRBJ1-6; clone size: few; CDR3 protein: CASSSPSNSPLHF
V gene: TRBV9; CDR3 length: 13; J gene: TRBJ2-1; clone size: -; CDR3 protein: CASTPRGANEQFF
V gene: TRBV3-1/TRBV3-2; CDR3 length: 13; J gene: TRBJ2-1; clone size: -; CDR3 protein: CASSQGGVNEQFF
V gene: TRBV19; CDR3 length: 13; J gene: TRBJ1-5; clone size: -; CDR3 protein: CASSMDRDQPQHF
V gene: TRBV7-9; CDR3 length: 14; J gene: TRBJ2-1; clone size: -; CDR3 protein: CACTPRELLGEQFF
V gene: TRBV7-3; CDR3 length: 14; J gene: TRBJ2-4; clone size: -; CDR3 protein: CASSLTPLAGLQYF
V gene: TRBV7-3; CDR3 length: 13; J gene: TRBJ2-7; clone size: few; CDR3 protein: CASSSDNSDEQYF
V gene: TRBV28; CDR3 length: 17; J gene: TRBJ1-5; clone size: -; CDR3 protein: CASSPGGGGGPWQPQHF
V gene: TRBV27; CDR3 length: 15; J gene: TRBJ1-5; clone size: -; CDR3 protein: CASSFQQGANQPQHF
V gene: TRBV5-4; CDR3 length: 15; J gene: TRBJ2-1; clone size: -; CDR3 protein: CASFATGGSYNEQFF
V gene: TRBV5-8; CDR3 length: 17; J gene: TRBJ2-5; clone size: -; CDR3 protein: CASSFSSSGRPGETQYF